The 18 T cell receptor beta chains given below trace back to one sample, sequenced in a study of Ad26.COV2.S vaccination and SARS-CoV-2 variants. As for treatment: roughly 20 received Ad26.COV2.S at low or high dose, single or two shots; roughly 5 received placebo; per-sample allocation not given. Samples were taken on day 63 after the first vaccine or placebo injection. TCRdb's copy holds only in-frame clones and misses some; the assay was immunoSEQ multiplex PCR. The table shows around 500,000 clones, with about 89% occurring only once. Sequencing was performed on peripheral blood, taken in a trial of Ad26.COV2.S vaccine versus placebo. Receptors were obtained from a person between 18 and 65 years old who received the Ad26.COV2.S COVID-19 vaccine or a placebo.

The rearrangement joins TRBV7-2 to TRBJ2-1; 9 bases match TRBD2. V was clipped by 3 bases and J by 10 bases; unmatched bases: 13. The CDR3 covers 16 residues. Germline-derived CDR1 and CDR2 are SGHTA and FQGNSA. The CDR3 here is CASSLDTGTSSLEQFF. CDR3 DNA sequence: TGTGCCAGCAGCTTGGATACCGGGACTAGCTCTCTCGAGCAGTTCTTC.

The rearrangement joins TRBV24-1 to TRBJ2-5, with TRBD2 matching over 12 bases. CDR3 length: 17 amino acids. The junction had 6 bases not matched to a gene; V was cut back by 3 bases and J by 2 bases. Per the germline V gene, CDR1 is KGHDR and CDR2 is SFDVKD. The CDR3: CATSDEGLAGGQETQYF. The DNA of the CDR3 is TGTGCCACCAGTGATGAGGGACTAGCGGGTGGACAAGAGACCCAGTACTTC.

The chain uses TRBV7-9 and TRBJ1-4; 10 bases are a match to TRBD1. With V trimmed by 0 bases and J by 6 bases, 4 bases remained unmatched. There are 16 residues in the CDR3. Germline-derived CDR1 and CDR2 are SEHNR and FQNEAQ (reference sequence). The CDR3 is CASSLAGTGDDEKLFF. For the CDR3, the DNA is TGTGCCAGCAGCTTAGCGGGGACAGGGGATGATGAAAAACTGTTTTTT.

The rearrangement links TRBV11-1 to TRBJ1-3; D perhaps matches TRBD1 (5 bases). V lost 3 bases, J lost 2 bases, and 11 bases lay in between. Germline V CDR1 and CDR2: SGHAT, FQDESV (reference sequence). This CDR3 contains 15 residues. CDR3 nucleotides: TGTGCCAGCAGCTTCCTCGGGGGGACTGGAAACACCATATATTTT. This encodes CASSFLGGTGNTIYF.

The chain carries TRBV11-2 and TRBJ2-4, with D possibly TRBD1 on 6 matching bases. The CDR3 is 17 residues long. Trimming pared 4 bases from V and 0 bases from J, leaving 16 bases between. CDR1 is SGHAT, CDR2 FQNNGV, per germline. The CDR3 reads CASSSHRDTLAKNIQYF. The DNA of the CDR3 is TGTGCCAGCAGCTCCCACCGGGACACCCTAGCCAAAAACATTCAGTACTTC.

This sequence joins TRBV5-1 and TRBJ1-6; 12 nucleotides line up with TRBD1. Germline lookup yields CDR1 SGHRS and CDR2 YFSETQ. Trimming cost V 4 bases and J 3 bases; bases outside gene matches: 11. There are 19 residues in the CDR3. CDR3 residues: CASSPGGTGGADYNSPLHF. CDR3 nucleotides: TGCGCCAGCAGCCCAGGTGGGACAGGGGGCGCAGACTATAATTCACCCCTCCACTTT.

The chain links TRBV7-9 to TRBJ2-3; 9 bases agree with TRBD1. Losses at the gene ends were 5 bases for V and 9 bases for J; bases not matched to a gene: 6. This CDR3 is built from 13 residues. From germline, CDR1 is SEHNR and CDR2 FQNEAQ (reference sequence). The CDR3 here is CASSDVGQGTQYF. The CDR3 DNA sequence: TGTGCCAGCAGCGACGTCGGACAGGGGACGCAGTATTTT. The full variable domain, with the rest looked up from reference TRBV7-9 and TRBJ2-3, is DTGVSQNPRHKITKRGQNVTFRCDPISEHNRLYWYRQTLGQGPEFLTYFQNEAQLEKSRLLSDRFSAERPKGSFSTLEIQRTEQGDSAMYLCASSDVGQGTQYFGPGTRLTVL.

The V and J genes are TRBV30 and TRBJ1-6; the D gene is possibly TRBD1 (6 bases). The CDR3 has 16 amino acids. V shed 3 bases and J shed 7 bases, with 19 bases lying between them. Germline CDR1 GTSNPN, CDR2 SVGIG (reference sequence). DNA of the CDR3: TGTGCCTGGAGCCAAATGGGTCCAGGGGCGAATTCACCCCTCCACTTT. Translation gives CAWSQMGPGANSPLHF. Full variable domain (missing parts from reference TRBV30 and TRBJ1-6): SQTIHQWPATLVQPVGSPLSLECTVEGTSNPNLYWYRQAAGRGLQLLFYSVGIGQISSEVPQNLSASRPQDRQFILSSKKLLLSDSGFYLCAWSQMGPGANSPLHFGNGTRLTVT.

The V call is TRBV19, the J call TRBJ2-1; maybe TRBD2 (5 bases). Germline V CDR1 and CDR2: LNHDA, SQIVND (reference sequence). The CDR3 runs 16 residues. V lost 3 bases and J lost 3, with 15 bases in between. Here the CDR3 DNA reads TGTGCCAGTAGTATGGGGAGCGCAGAATTCTACAATGAGCAGTTCTTC. As protein: CASSMGSAEFYNEQFF. The variable domain in full, completed from reference TRBV19 and TRBJ2-1, reads DGGITQSPKYLFRKEGQNVTLSCEQNLNHDAMYWYRQDPGQGLRLIYYSQIVNDFQKGDIAEGYSVSREKKESFPLTVTSAQKNPTAFYLCASSMGSAEFYNEQFFGPGTRLTVL.

The chain joins TRBV3-1 (or the pseudogene TRBV3-2) to TRBJ1-1; TRBD1 is a possible D gene (5 bases). The CDR3 length is 13 residues. CDR1 is LGHDT and CDR2 is YNNKEL in the germline V gene (reference sequence). V was trimmed by 5 bases and J by 5 bases, leaving 12 bases between them. The CDR3 DNA is TGTGCCAGCAGCGACAATAGGGGAACTGAAGCTTTCTTT. It encodes CASSDNRGTEAFF.

This clone appeared a few times. The rearrangement uses TRBV6-1 and TRBJ1-2; D is undetermined. The ends were cut back, 1 base at V and 4 bases at J, with 13 bases in the middle. The CDR3 totals 15 residues. CDR1 and CDR2 (germline): MNHNS, SASEGT. The CDR3 DNA is TGTGCCAGCAGTGAAGGGGCGCTGAGGATCTATGGCTACACCTTC. It translates to CASSEGALRIYGYTF.

The chain combines TRBV6-5 with TRBJ1-1, with D perhaps TRBD1 (5 bases). The CDR3 runs to 14 residues. Deletions cut 2 bases from V and 3 bases from J, with 10 bases between. Germline V gene lookup returns CDR1 MNHEY and CDR2 SVGAGI. CDR3 amino acids: CASSYGAEDTEAFF. The DNA of the CDR3 is TGTGCCAGCAGTTACGGGGCGGAGGACACTGAAGCTTTCTTT.

The V gene is TRBV2, the J gene TRBJ2-2; D is undetermined. This CDR3 has 16 residues. Germline V CDR1 and CDR2: SNHLY, FYNNEI. V shed 5 bases and J shed 1 base, with 14 bases lying between them. The CDR3, as DNA: TGTGCCAGCAGTCGTTCCAAGGTACAGAACACCGGGGAGCTGTTTTTT. Translated, it gives CASSRSKVQNTGELFF.

The chain carries TRBV27 and TRBJ2-7; TRBD1 aligns across 7 bases. Trimming cost V 7 bases and J 1 base; bases outside gene matches: 10. CDR1 MNHEY and CDR2 SMNVEV come from the germline V gene (reference sequence). This CDR3 is built from 15 residues. CDR3 residues: CASIDRDSGSYEQYF. The DNA of the CDR3 is TGTGCCAGCATAGATAGGGACAGTGGGTCCTACGAGCAGTACTTC.

This clone appeared once. This rearrangement joins TRBV30 to TRBJ1-2; no definite D call. The germline gives CDR1 GTSNPN, CDR2 SVGIG (reference sequence). The CDR3 consists of 14 residues. V lost 4 bases to trimming and J lost 4 bases, with 16 bases between them. CDR3 in DNA: TGTGCCTGGACGACTGCTGCTTGGGTCTATGGCTACACCTTC. This encodes CAWTTAAWVYGYTF. Using reference TRBV30 and TRBJ1-2 for the parts outside the CDR3, the full variable domain is SQTIHQWPATLVQPVGSPLSLECTVEGTSNPNLYWYRQAAGRGLQLLFYSVGIGQISSEVPQNLSASRPQDRQFILSSKKLLLSDSGFYLCAWTTAAWVYGYTFGSGTRLTVV.

This clone appeared once. The chain employs TRBV27 and TRBJ2-7, with D possibly called TRBD1 or TRBD2 (6 bases each). This CDR3 is 13 amino acids long. V shed 5 bases and J shed 7 bases, with 15 bases lying between them. Germline V CDR1 and CDR2: MNHEY, SMNVEV (reference sequence). In nucleotides, the CDR3 is TGTGCCAGCAGTAAACAGGGACTTTGGGAGCAGTACTTC. It translates to CASSKQGLWEQYF.

The chain carries TRBV29-1 and TRBJ1-5; D call uncertain. Looked up from germline, CDR1 is SQVTM and CDR2 is ANQGSEA. The CDR3 covers 12 residues. V lost 0 bases and J 10 bases, leaving 10 bases between the germline ends. CDR3 sequence: CSVEDGGSPQHF. In DNA form, the CDR3 reads TGCAGCGTTGAAGATGGCGGGTCTCCCCAGCATTTT.

The CDR3 here is CASSVFGTSGGAGTDTQYF. CDR3 nucleotide sequence: TGTGCCAGCAGCGTATTTGGGACTAGCGGGGGGGCGGGCACAGATACGCAGTATTTT. V is TRBV9 and J is TRBJ2-3; 16 nucleotides align to TRBD2. J was trimmed by 1 base and V by 1 base; bases with no gene match: 6. The CDR3 totals 19 residues. CDR1 and CDR2 (germline): SGDLS, YYNGEE. The whole variable domain, remainder taken from reference TRBV9 and TRBJ2-3, is DSGVTQTPKHLITATGQRVTLRCSPRSGDLSVYWYQQSLDQGLQFLIQYYNGEERAKGNILERFSAQQFPDLHSELNLSSLELGDSALYFCASSVFGTSGGAGTDTQYFGPGTRLTVL.